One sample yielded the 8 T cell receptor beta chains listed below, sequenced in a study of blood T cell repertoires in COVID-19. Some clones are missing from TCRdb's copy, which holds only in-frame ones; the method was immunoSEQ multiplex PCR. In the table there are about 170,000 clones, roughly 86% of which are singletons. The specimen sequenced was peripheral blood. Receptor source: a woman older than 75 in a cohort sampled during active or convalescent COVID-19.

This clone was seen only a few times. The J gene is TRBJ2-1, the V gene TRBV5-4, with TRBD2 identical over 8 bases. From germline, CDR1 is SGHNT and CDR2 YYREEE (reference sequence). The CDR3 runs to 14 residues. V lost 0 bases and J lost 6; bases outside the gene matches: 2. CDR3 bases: TGTGCCAGCAGCTTGGTACTAGCGGCCAATGAGCAGTTCTTC. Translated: CASSLVLAANEQFF.

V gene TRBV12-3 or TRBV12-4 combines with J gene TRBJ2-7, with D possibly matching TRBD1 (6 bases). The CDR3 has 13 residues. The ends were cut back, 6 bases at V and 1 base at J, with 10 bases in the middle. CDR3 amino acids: CASSSTGSYEQYV. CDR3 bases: TGTGCCAGCAGCTCGACAGGATCCTACGAGCAGTACGTC.

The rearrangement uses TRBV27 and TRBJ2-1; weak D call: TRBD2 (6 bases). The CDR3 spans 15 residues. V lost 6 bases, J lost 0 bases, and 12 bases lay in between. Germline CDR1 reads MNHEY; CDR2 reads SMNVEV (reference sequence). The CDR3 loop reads CASRRRASSYNEQFF. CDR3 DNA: TGTGCCAGCAGAAGGAGGGCCAGCTCCTACAATGAGCAGTTCTTC.

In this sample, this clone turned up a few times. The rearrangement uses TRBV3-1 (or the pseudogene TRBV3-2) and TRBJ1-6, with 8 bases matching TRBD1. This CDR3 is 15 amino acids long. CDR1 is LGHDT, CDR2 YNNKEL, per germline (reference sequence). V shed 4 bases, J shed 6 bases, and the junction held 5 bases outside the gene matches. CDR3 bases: TGTGCCAGCAGCCTCCAAGGACAGGGTAATTCACCCCTCCACTTT. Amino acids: CASSLQGQGNSPLHF.

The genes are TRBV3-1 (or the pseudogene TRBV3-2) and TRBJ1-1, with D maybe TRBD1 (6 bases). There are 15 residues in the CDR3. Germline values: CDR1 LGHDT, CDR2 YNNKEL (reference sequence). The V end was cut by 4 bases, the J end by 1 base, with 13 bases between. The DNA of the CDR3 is TGTGCCAGCAGCCTAGCCGACAGGAGGAACACTGAAGCTTTCTTT. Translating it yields CASSLADRRNTEAFF.

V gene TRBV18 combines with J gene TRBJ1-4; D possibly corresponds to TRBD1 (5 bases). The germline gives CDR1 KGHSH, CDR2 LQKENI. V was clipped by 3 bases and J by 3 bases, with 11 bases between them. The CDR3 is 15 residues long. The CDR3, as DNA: TGTGCCAGCTCACCTCAGACAGCGCCTAATGAAAAACTGTTTTTT. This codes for CASSPQTAPNEKLFF.

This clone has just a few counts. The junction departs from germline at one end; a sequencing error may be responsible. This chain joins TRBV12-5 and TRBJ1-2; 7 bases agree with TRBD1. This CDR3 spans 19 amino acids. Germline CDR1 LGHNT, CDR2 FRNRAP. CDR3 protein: CASGFLRERGLNKIYSYTF. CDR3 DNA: TGTGCTAGTGGTTTCCTGAGGGAAAGGGGGCTGAACAAAATCTATAGCTACACCTTC.

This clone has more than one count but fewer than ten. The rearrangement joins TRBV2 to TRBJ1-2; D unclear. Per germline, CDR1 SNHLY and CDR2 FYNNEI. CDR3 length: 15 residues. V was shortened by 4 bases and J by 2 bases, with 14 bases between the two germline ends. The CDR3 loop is CASSGFTQRNYGYTF. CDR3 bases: TGTGCCAGCAGTGGCTTTACACAACGAAACTATGGCTACACCTTC.